One and the same sample provided the 32 T cell receptor beta chains below, sequenced in a study of T cell repertoires in cytomegalovirus infection. TCRdb reprocessed the reads via MiXCR and lists one record per CDR3 protein. The sample lists hundreds of thousands of distinct CDR3 sequences, roughly 46% occurring once. These receptors' antigens are unknown. The sequenced sample was cultured PBMCs, obtained from culture after CMV antigen stimulation. These TCRs come from a human donor in good health (CMV status not recorded). Some clones in this sample may be carry-over from other donors' samples.

In nucleotides, the CDR3 is TGTGCCATCAGTCGTTACAGGGGCGCCCGCGGCACCGGGGAGCTGTTTTTT. It specifies CAISRYRGARGTGELFF. V gene TRBV10-3 combines with J gene TRBJ2-2; TRBD1 matches at 7 bases. Trimming cost V 5 bases and J 4 bases; bases outside gene matches: 13. CDR3 length: 17 amino acids. Germline CDR1 and CDR2: ENHRY and SYGVKD.

This clonotype showed up just a few times. This sequence joins TRBV6-6 and TRBJ2-3, with 8 bases identical to TRBD2. With V trimmed by 5 bases and J by 1 base, 11 bases remained unmatched. Looked up from germline, CDR1 is MNHNY and CDR2 is SVGAGI (reference sequence). The CDR3 extends over 17 amino acids. The CDR3 nucleotides are TGTGCCAGCAGTCCTCGGGGAAGCGGGGGACGCACAGATACGCAGTATTTT. Amino acid sequence: CASSPRGSGGRTDTQYF.

The table lists this clonotype with a few counts. The CDR3 DNA is TGTGCCAGCAGCCCAAACCCGGGACAGCAAGAGACCCAGTACTTC. Its protein is CASSPNPGQQETQYF. The chain carries TRBV7-6 and TRBJ2-5; 7 positions agree with TRBD1. This CDR3 spans 15 amino acids. After removal of 5 bases from V and 2 bases from J, the junction contained 8 bases not matched to a gene. In germline, CDR1 is SGHVS, CDR2 FNYEAQ.

V gene TRBV7-6 combines with J gene TRBJ2-2; tentatively, D is TRBD2 (5 bases). This CDR3 has 16 residues. Germline V CDR1 and CDR2: SGHVS, FNYEAQ. V was trimmed by 5 bases and J by 4 bases, leaving 17 bases between them. The CDR3 loop is CASSEGSGIGTGELFF. The CDR3 DNA reads TGTGCCAGCAGCGAAGGTTCGGGGATCGGCACCGGGGAGCTGTTTTTT.

This clonotype was found many times. The chain is built from TRBV19 and TRBJ2-1; 10 nucleotides match TRBD2. Germline V lookup: CDR1 LNHDA, CDR2 SQIVND (reference sequence). The CDR3 has 15 amino acids. Germline trimming cut 7 bases from V and 9 bases from J; bases unmatched to any gene: 12. CDR3 amino acids: CASIDGASGRSEQFF. In DNA, the CDR3 is TGTGCCAGTATCGATGGGGCTAGCGGGAGAAGTGAGCAGTTCTTC. Full variable domain (rest looked up from reference TRBV19 and TRBJ2-1): DGGITQSPKYLFRKEGQNVTLSCEQNLNHDAMYWYRQDPGQGLRLIYYSQIVNDFQKGDIAEGYSVSREKKESFPLTVTSAQKNPTAFYLCASIDGASGRSEQFFGPGTRLTVL.

Concerning this clonotype: The CDR3 does not close with the conserved phenylalanine or tryptophan, likely indicating a read error. The genes are TRBV12-3 or TRBV12-4 and TRBJ2-1, with 8 bases aligning to TRBD2. CDR3 length: 16 residues. V lost 4 bases, J lost 3 bases, and 8 bases stayed unmatched. CDR3: CASSSQLAVIYNEQFL. The CDR3 DNA follows: TGTGCCAGCAGTTCTCAACTAGCGGTGATCTACAATGAGCAGTTCTTA.

In this sample, this clonotype turned up a few times. V is TRBV7-2 and J is TRBJ2-5; the match to TRBD2 covers 8 bases. The CDR3 runs 16 residues. After removal of 5 bases from V and 3 bases from J, the junction contained 11 bases not matched to a gene. Germline V gene data show CDR1 as SGHTA and CDR2 as FQGNSA. CDR3 amino acids: CASSPFGGGREETQYF. CDR3 DNA: TGTGCCAGCAGCCCCTTTGGCGGGGGGAGGGAAGAGACCCAGTACTTC. The entire variable domain, with the rest obtained from reference TRBV7-2 and TRBJ2-5, is as follows: GAGVSQSPSNKVTEKGKDVELRCDPISGHTALYWYRQSLGQGLEFLIYFQGNSAPDKSGLPSDRFSAERTGGSVSTLTIQRTQQEDSAVYLCASSPFGGGREETQYFGPGTRLLVL.

The chain combines TRBV7-3 with TRBJ2-3; 14 nucleotides line up with TRBD2. The CDR3 length is 16 residues. J lost 8 bases, V lost 4 bases, and 8 bases had no gene match. CDR1 SGHTA and CDR2 FQGTGA come from the germline V gene. The CDR3 sequence: CASSSRLAGGLGTQYF. CDR3 in DNA: TGTGCCAGCAGCTCCCGACTAGCGGGAGGGCTTGGTACGCAGTATTTT.

This chain connects TRBV12-3 or TRBV12-4 to TRBJ2-5; a possible D gene is TRBD2 (5 bases). The CDR3 loop spans 17 amino acids. Trimming shortened V by 3 bases and J by 5 bases, and 22 bases separated the two germline ends. Here the CDR3 DNA reads TGTGCCAGCAGTTTTGATCCTCGGGGTTTTTCCCGTGAGACCCAGTACTTC. The encoded protein is CASSFDPRGFSRETQYF.

This CDR3 is CAISDPTTEATNEKLFF. CDR3 nucleotide sequence: TGTGCCATCAGTGACCCCACCACAGAGGCAACTAATGAAAAACTGTTTTTT. V usage is TRBV10-3 and J usage is TRBJ1-4; no reliable D call. Germline lookup yields CDR1 ENHRY and CDR2 SYGVKD. V shed 3 bases and J shed 0 bases, with 14 bases lying between them. The CDR3 has 17 residues.

This rearrangement joins TRBV18 to TRBJ2-1; D may be TRBD2 (6 bases). Germline V lookup: CDR1 KGHSH, CDR2 LQKENI. V dropped 0 bases and J dropped 7 bases, with 10 bases sitting between them. This CDR3 contains 14 residues. The CDR3 here is CASSPPASANEQFF. The CDR3 region has the DNA TGTGCCAGCTCACCACCGGCTAGCGCGAATGAGCAGTTCTTC.

The V call is TRBV11-2, the J call TRBJ2-5; 9 bases are shared with TRBD1. The CDR3 has 14 residues. J gave up 4 bases and V 5 bases, and 5 bases lay outside the gene matches. Germline-derived CDR1 and CDR2 are SGHAT and FQNNGV. CDR3 in amino acids: CASSARDRAETQYF. The CDR3 nucleotides read TGTGCCAGCAGCGCCCGGGACAGGGCAGAGACCCAGTACTTC.

V is TRBV7-8 and J is TRBJ2-7; 9 bases map to TRBD2. With V trimmed by 1 base and J by 3 bases, 10 bases remained unmatched. The CDR3 spans 17 residues. Germline V gene sequence: CDR1 SGHVS, CDR2 FQNEAQ. The CDR3 loop is CASSLEARLAVDYEQYF. The CDR3 bases are TGTGCCAGCAGCTTAGAAGCTCGACTAGCGGTCGACTACGAGCAGTACTTC.

The rearrangement links TRBV27 to TRBJ2-3; no definite D call. Germline loops: CDR1 MNHEY, CDR2 SMNVEV (reference sequence). The CDR3 extends over 14 amino acids. Between the trimmed V and J ends, which lost 3 bases and 3 bases, there was a span of 10 bases. Here the CDR3 DNA reads TGTGCCAGCAGTTTTTCCTTAGGGACAGATACGCAGTATTTT. Amino acid sequence: CASSFSLGTDTQYF.

This chain joins TRBV9 and TRBJ1-1; a possible D gene is TRBD1 (6 bases). The CDR3 has 14 residues. V gave up 0 bases and J gave up 5 bases, with 11 bases separating them. Germline CDR1 SGDLS, CDR2 YYNGEE. CDR3: CASSVGPQGTEAFF. CDR3 sequence (DNA): TGTGCCAGCAGCGTAGGCCCCCAGGGGACTGAAGCTTTCTTT.

This rearrangement joins TRBV5-6 to TRBJ1-1, with D possibly matching TRBD1 (5 bases). There are 16 residues in the CDR3. Deletions cut 5 bases from V and 2 bases from J, with 19 bases between. Per germline, CDR1 SGHDT and CDR2 YYEEEE. The CDR3 DNA reads as TGTGCCAGCAGTCCGCTTGGGGCAGACTATAACACTGAAGCTTTCTTT. Amino acid sequence: CASSPLGADYNTEAFF.

The table lists this clonotype with a few counts. The gene calls are TRBV7-2 and TRBJ2-5; D not certain. CDR3 length: 13 amino acids. Germline assignment: CDR1 SGHTA and CDR2 FQGNSA. The V end lost 7 bases, the J end lost 1 base, and 10 bases lay between the germline ends. The CDR3 region is CASTPGAQETQYF. The CDR3 nucleotides are TGTGCCAGCACTCCGGGCGCCCAAGAGACCCAGTACTTC.

The chain employs TRBV18 and TRBJ1-5; D uncertain. Trimming left V 3 bases short and J 4 bases short, with 7 bases between. Germline CDR1 and CDR2: KGHSH and LQKENI. CDR3 size: 13 residues. The CDR3 coding sequence is TGTGCCAGCTCACCGGCAGAGAATCAGCCCCAGCATTTT. Translation: CASSPAENQPQHF.

The chain employs TRBV28 and TRBJ2-5; possible D gene TRBD2, 5 bases. Germline V CDR1 and CDR2: MDHEN, SYDVKM. The CDR3 has 14 amino acids. Between the trimmed V and J ends, which lost 5 bases and 4 bases, there was a span of 14 bases. This CDR3 is CASSIRRGRETQYF. The CDR3, as DNA: TGTGCCAGCAGTATACGAAGAGGGAGAGAGACCCAGTACTTC. The full variable domain, completed using reference TRBV28 and TRBJ2-5, is DVKVTQSSRYLVKRTGEKVFLECVQDMDHENMFWYRQDPGLGLRLIYFSYDVKMKEKGDIPEGYSVSREKKERFSLILESASTNQTSMYLCASSIRRGRETQYFGPGTRLLVL.

The chain carries TRBV6-9 and TRBJ1-1; D unresolved. Germline loops: CDR1 MNHGY, CDR2 SVAAGI. The CDR3 extends over 10 amino acids. V lost 10 bases and J 5 bases, leaving 8 bases between the germline ends. CDR3 sequence (DNA): TGTGCCACCACACGGACTGAAGCTTTCTTT. This codes for CATTRTEAFF.

J is TRBJ2-7 and V is TRBV7-2; D call uncertain. Germline V gene sequence: CDR1 SGHTA, CDR2 FQGNSA. Trimming left V 5 bases short and J 2 bases short, with 7 bases between. The CDR3 runs 12 residues. DNA for the CDR3: TGTGCCAGCAGCCCTCACCCCTACGAGCAGTACTTC. Translated: CASSPHPYEQYF.

This clonotype came up a few times. The V and J genes are TRBV6-6 and TRBJ1-1, with a tentative D call TRBD1 (6 bases). Per the germline V gene, CDR1 is MNHNY and CDR2 is SVGAGI (reference sequence). V lost 7 bases and J lost 4, with 16 bases in between. This CDR3 spans 14 amino acids. The CDR3 sequence is CASTHLGGTTEAFF. The CDR3 DNA sequence: TGTGCCAGCACCCATTTAGGGGGGACCACTGAAGCTTTCTTT.

There are many counts of this clonotype. V is TRBV7-8 and J is TRBJ2-3; D uncertain. There are 14 residues in the CDR3. The germline V and J ends were trimmed by 10 bases and 3 bases, with 17 bases remaining between them. In germline, CDR1 is SGHVS, CDR2 FQNEAQ. The DNA of the CDR3 is TGTGCCACCCACCGGTTGGCCCAGACAGATACGCAGTATTTT. It codes for CATHRLAQTDTQYF. The whole variable domain, remainder taken from reference TRBV7-8 and TRBJ2-3, is GAGVSQSPRYKVAKRGQDVALRCDPISGHVSLFWYQQALGQGPEFLTYFQNEAQLDKSGLPSDRFFAERPEGSVSTLKIQRTQQEDSAVYLCATHRLAQTDTQYFGPGTRLTVL.

This clonotype has just one count. The chain recombines TRBV5-6 with TRBJ2-2; the D is unclear. This CDR3 spans 13 amino acids. V shed 0 bases and J shed 6 bases, with 6 bases lying between them. Germline CDR1 SGHDT, CDR2 YYEEEE. CDR3 loop: CASSLARSGELFF. Written as DNA, the CDR3 is TGTGCCAGCAGCTTGGCGAGGTCCGGGGAGCTGTTTTTT.

The chain has TRBV7-4 and TRBJ2-2; D ambiguous. CDR3 length: 13 amino acids. Trimming removed 1 base at V and 6 bases at J, with 6 bases between. In germline, CDR1 is SGHVT, CDR2 SQSDAQ. CDR3 loop: CASSLEIAGELFF. The CDR3 region has the DNA TGTGCCAGCAGCTTAGAAATCGCCGGGGAGCTGTTTTTT.

The chain recombines TRBV11-2 with TRBJ2-6; TRBD2 might be the D (5 bases). The germline gives CDR1 SGHAT, CDR2 FQNNGV. Trimming cost V 3 bases and J 0 bases, with 9 bases left between them. The CDR3 runs 16 residues. The CDR3: CASSLRGSSGANVLTF. The DNA for the CDR3 is TGTGCCAGCAGCTTGAGAGGGAGCTCTGGGGCCAACGTCCTGACTTTC.

This chain uses TRBV7-2 with TRBJ1-6; D gene ambiguous. The CDR3 sequence is 12 residues long. CDR1 SGHTA and CDR2 FQGNSA come from the germline V gene. The V and J ends lost 4 bases and 10 bases respectively, with 8 bases between them. CDR3 nucleotide sequence: TGTGCCAGCAGCTGGGCCGGGTCACCCCTCCACTTT. It codes for CASSWAGSPLHF.

The chain uses TRBV7-2 and TRBJ2-1; 13 bases agree with TRBD2. Per germline, CDR1 SGHTA and CDR2 FQGNSA. With V trimmed by 1 base and J by 9 bases, 6 bases remained unmatched. This CDR3 spans 16 amino acids. CDR3 sequence reads: CASSLGLAGGSGEQFF. The CDR3 nucleotides are TGTGCCAGCAGCTTAGGACTAGCGGGAGGTAGTGGTGAGCAGTTCTTC.

The V call is TRBV11-2, the J call TRBJ2-1; 7 bases are shared with TRBD2. The CDR3 is made up of 16 amino acids. Germline CDR1 and CDR2: SGHAT and FQNNGV. The junction had 9 bases not matched to a gene; V was cut back by 3 bases and J by 4 bases. CDR3 residues: CASSFPPAGIYNEQFF. As DNA, the CDR3 is TGTGCCAGCAGCTTCCCCCCAGCGGGAATTTACAATGAGCAGTTCTTC.

This clonotype was detected only a few times. The chain combines TRBV6-6 with TRBJ2-7, with D possibly being TRBD1 or TRBD2 (5 bases each). The CDR3 contains 14 residues. CDR1 is MNHNY and CDR2 is SVGAGI in the germline V gene (reference sequence). Trimming pared 1 base from V and 6 bases from J, leaving 13 bases between. The CDR3 region has the DNA TGTGCCAGCAGTTACTACCCGGGGCGTATCGAGCAGTACTTC. Translating it yields CASSYYPGRIEQYF.

This clonotype was observed a handful of times. This sequence joins TRBV7-4 and TRBJ2-6, with 9 bases lining up with TRBD2. The CDR3 covers 14 residues. From germline, CDR1 is SGHVT and CDR2 SQSDAQ. After removal of 10 bases from V and 1 base from J, the junction contained 2 bases not matched to a gene. DNA for the CDR3: TGTGCCACGGCGGGGGGGTCTGGGGCCAACGTCCTGACTTTC. Translating it yields CATAGGSGANVLTF.

CDR3 sequence: CASSKDGYTEAFF. In DNA, the CDR3 is TGCGCCAGCAGCAAAGATGGGTACACTGAAGCTTTCTTT. V usage is TRBV5-1 and J usage is TRBJ1-1; no clear D. Trimming took off 4 bases at V and 3 bases at J, with 10 bases between the two ends. CDR3 length: 13 amino acids. The germline gives CDR1 SGHRS, CDR2 YFSETQ.